This TCR beta chain was sequenced for a study of vaccination and CD4 T cells after COVID-19. Study information: Stimulation of cells relied on overlapping spike peptides derived from SARS-CoV-2, HCoV-NL63, HCoV-OC43 and HCoV-229E.

Once obtained from cultured CD4+ T cells, the DNA was sequenced using the Oncomine TCR Beta short-read assay. TCRdb ran MiXCR on the PCR reads and lists one entry per CDR3 protein. Of approximately 16,000 distinct CDR3 sequences in the sample, roughly 50% were seen once. The treatment is: approximately 9-day PBMC culture with coronavirus spike peptide pools or control peptides (ViraFEST assay). With respect to this clonotype: Its target is unknown.

Germline V lookup: CDR1 SEHNR, CDR2 FQNEAQ (reference sequence). CDR3 length equals 12 residues. The V gene lost 2 bases and the J gene lost 4 bases, with 5 bases spanning the gap. Sequenced here: CD4+ T cells from blood, cultured in vitro, sampled before SARS-CoV-2 vaccination. The sequence came from a human donor who had recovered from COVID-19. The rearrangement links TRBV7-9 to TRBJ1-2; no reliable D call. The DNA for the CDR3 is TGTGCCAGCAGCTTATCCGTCTATGGCTACACCTTC. This codes for CASSLSVYGYTF.